The 2 T cell receptor beta chains reported below all come from one sample, sequenced in a study of OX40 agonist ivuxolimab in advanced cancers. The table came from immunoSEQ multiplex PCR; TCRdb's copy has only in-frame clones and leaves some out. Altogether approximately 63,000 clones are present, about four fifths being singletons, with the ten largest covering about 11%. The specimen was CD4+ or CD8+ T cells sorted from blood, collected in a trial of the OX40 agonist ivuxolimab. The source of these receptors is an adult with an advanced solid tumor such as melanoma, head and neck, liver or kidney cancer.

The chain recombines TRBV14 with TRBJ1-1, with 7 nucleotides matching TRBD1. V shed 4 bases, J shed 0 bases, and the junction held 5 bases outside the gene matches. CDR1 is SGHDN and CDR2 is FVKESK in the germline V gene. This CDR3 comprises 15 residues. The CDR3 DNA reads as TGTGCCAGCAGCCGGCCCCAGGGGGTGAACACTGAAGCTTTCTTT. Residues: CASSRPQGVNTEAFF.

The chain is built from TRBV5-1 and TRBJ2-3, with 14 bases identical to TRBD2. This CDR3 has 17 residues. The germline CDR1 and CDR2 sequences are SGHRS and YFSETQ. V lost 5 bases, J lost 4 bases, and 9 bases stayed unmatched. The CDR3 DNA reads as TGCGCCAGCAGTTCGGGACTAGCGGGAGTTAGGCCAGATACGCAGTATTTT. It translates to CASSSGLAGVRPDTQYF. The full variable domain, completed using reference TRBV5-1 and TRBJ2-3, is KAGVTQTPRYLIKTRGQQVTLSCSPISGHRSVSWYQQTPGQGLQFLFEYFSETQRNKGNFPGRFSGRQFSNSRSEMNVSTLELGDSALYLCASSSGLAGVRPDTQYFGPGTRLTVL.